The 29 T cell receptor beta chains in this list originate from one sample, sequenced in a study of T cell responses to AZD1222 COVID-19 vaccine (dated by TCRdb to the early 2020s). Library construction relied on the immunoSEQ multiplex PCR assay. TCRdb provides this immuneACCESS table in a form limited to in-frame rearrangements. Some clones are lacking; in checked studies, under half of them reflect an unresolved V gene, and why the rest are absent is not known. Counted in this sample were about 56,000 clones; approximately 88% of them appeared once. The ten top clones hold roughly 14% of the sample. The sample's time point label is to be understood as: baseline before first vaccination. This specimen was peripheral blood, taken on day 0 of AZD1222 vaccination. The receptors stem from an adult in good health.

This chain connects TRBV30 to TRBJ2-3; no firm D call. The length of the CDR3 is 12 residues. Germline CDR1 reads GTSNPN; CDR2 reads SVGIG (reference sequence). V dropped 5 bases and J dropped 1 base, with 7 bases sitting between them. The CDR3 is CAWDWGTDTQYF. CDR3 nucleotide sequence: TGTGCCTGGGACTGGGGCACAGATACGCAGTATTTT.

The chain is built from TRBV3-1 (or the pseudogene TRBV3-2) and TRBJ2-1, with D perhaps given as TRBD1 or TRBD2 (5 bases each). The CDR3 is 12 amino acids. V lost 6 bases, J lost 5 bases, and 8 bases lay in between. Germline CDR1 is LGHDT and CDR2 is YNNKEL (reference sequence). The CDR3 region has the DNA TGTGCCAGCAGTCGAGGGGACAATGAGCAGTTCTTC. The encoded protein is CASSRGDNEQFF.

CDR3 loop: CASSEYTGGTGTEAFF. CDR3 sequence (DNA): TGTGCCAGCAGTGAATATACAGGGGGAACGGGTACTGAAGCTTTCTTT. This chain joins TRBV6-1 and TRBJ1-1; 8 nucleotides line up with TRBD1. The CDR3 has 16 amino acids. Per the germline V gene, CDR1 is MNHNS and CDR2 is SASEGT. With V trimmed by 2 bases and J by 5 bases, 10 bases remained unmatched.

In this sample, this clone turned up a few times. This chain links TRBV7-2 with TRBJ1-6, with a tentative D call TRBD1 (5 bases). The V gene lost 1 base and the J gene lost 10 bases, with 17 bases spanning the gap. The CDR3 spans 16 residues. Germline CDR1 is SGHTA and CDR2 is FQGNSA. The CDR3 here is CASSLVPTREGSPLHF. CDR3 sequence (DNA): TGTGCCAGCAGCTTAGTCCCGACCAGGGAGGGGTCACCCCTCCACTTT.

The chain links TRBV18 to TRBJ2-1, with TRBD2 matching over 14 bases. Germline-derived CDR1 and CDR2 are KGHSH and LQKENI. V gave up 3 bases and J gave up 7 bases; unmatched junction bases: 11. The CDR3 covers 18 residues. Written as DNA, the CDR3 is TGTGCCAGCTCACCTAACAATCCCGGGACTAGCGGGAGTAATGAGCAGTTCTTC. This translates into CASSPNNPGTSGSNEQFF.

V usage is TRBV6-4 and J usage is TRBJ2-2, with D possibly TRBD2 on 6 matching bases. The CDR3 contains 15 residues. From germline, CDR1 is MRHNA and CDR2 SNTAGT. V was shortened by 0 bases and J by 1 base, with 6 bases between the two germline ends. The CDR3 loop reads CASSDSSGNTGELFF. The CDR3 DNA is TGTGCCAGCAGTGACTCTAGCGGGAACACCGGGGAGCTGTTTTTT.

The V and J genes are TRBV30 and TRBJ1-5, with D unclear. Germline CDR1 GTSNPN, CDR2 SVGIG (reference sequence). The CDR3 has 13 residues. The germline V and J ends were trimmed by 3 bases and 7 bases, with 13 bases remaining between them. CDR3 sequence (DNA): TGTGCCTGGAGCCTGGAAGGGAGGCAGCCCCAGCATTTT. Protein: CAWSLEGRQPQHF.

The chain joins TRBV15 to TRBJ1-5, with 8 bases that match TRBD1. V trimming: 0 bases; J trimming: 4 bases; junction bases outside the gene matches: 2. From germline, CDR1 is LNHNV and CDR2 YYDKDF (reference sequence). This CDR3 is built from 15 residues. The CDR3 coding sequence is TGTGCCACCAGCAGAGACGACAGGGGTAATCAGCCCCAGCATTTT. Its protein product is CATSRDDRGNQPQHF.

The chain recombines TRBV7-2 with TRBJ2-1; D tentatively fits TRBD1 or TRBD2 (6 bases each). This CDR3 is built from 17 residues. Germline-derived CDR1 and CDR2 are SGHTA and FQGNSA. V was trimmed by 1 base and J by 6 bases, leaving 19 bases between them. CDR3 sequence: CASSLEGGPSMGNEQFF. DNA for the CDR3: TGTGCCAGCAGCTTAGAGGGGGGTCCCTCTATGGGCAATGAGCAGTTCTTC.

In this sample, this clone turned up once. V is TRBV7-9 and J is TRBJ1-1, with D hard to call. Germline-derived CDR1 and CDR2 are SEHNR and FQNEAQ (reference sequence). Trimming removed 0 bases from V and 3 bases from J, with 5 bases in between. The CDR3 is 13 amino acids. CDR3 protein: CASSLAGDTEAFF. Written as DNA, the CDR3 is TGTGCCAGCAGCTTAGCTGGGGACACTGAAGCTTTCTTT.

The rearrangement uses TRBV5-1 and TRBJ2-7; TRBD2 matches at 11 bases. The germline V gene encodes CDR1 SGHRS and CDR2 YFSETQ. The CDR3 consists of 16 residues. V was pared by 4 bases and J by 6 bases, with 12 bases of the junction left unmatched. The CDR3 region is CASSTALTSGSGEQYF. Here the CDR3 DNA reads TGCGCCAGCAGCACTGCCCTAACTAGCGGGAGCGGCGAGCAGTACTTC.

V and J are TRBV12-3 or TRBV12-4 and TRBJ2-7; D may be TRBD1 (5 bases). The V end was cut by 4 bases, the J end by 5 bases, with 12 bases between. CDR3 size: 13 residues. As DNA, the CDR3 is TGTGCCAGCAGTTCCCCAGGGTTCCACGAGCAGTACTTC. Residues: CASSSPGFHEQYF.

This clone was observed a handful of times. The sample holds other DNA sequences that translate to the same CDR3. The V gene is TRBV11-2, the J gene TRBJ2-2; D not resolved. CDR1 is SGHAT, CDR2 FQNNGV, per germline. The CDR3 totals 11 residues. V was shortened by 2 bases and J by 5 bases, with 0 bases between the two germline ends. The DNA of the CDR3 is TGTGCCAGCAGCTTAACCGGGGAGCTGTTTTTT. Translation gives CASSLTGELFF.

The chain carries TRBV6-2 or TRBV6-3 and TRBJ2-5; D remains unclear. Trimming cost V 6 bases and J 5 bases, with 13 bases left between them. From germline, CDR1 is MNHEY and CDR2 SVGEGT. The length of the CDR3 is 13 residues. The CDR3 protein is CASSHTSRETQYF. CDR3 DNA: TGTGCCAGCAGCCATACATCTCGGGAGACCCAGTACTTC.

The chain has TRBV18 and TRBJ1-6; D gene uncertain. V was trimmed by 6 bases and J by 6 bases, leaving 12 bases between them. CDR1 is KGHSH and CDR2 is LQKENI in the germline V gene. This CDR3 is 14 amino acids long. Here the CDR3 DNA reads TGTGCCAGCTCCCCCCAGGCGCCTAATTCACCCCTCCACTTT. Its protein product is CASSPQAPNSPLHF.

The chain couples TRBV2 to TRBJ1-3, with D uncertain. This CDR3 is 13 amino acids long. The germline CDR1 and CDR2 sequences are SNHLY and FYNNEI. V lost 8 bases and J lost 2, with 10 bases in between. The DNA for the CDR3 is TGTGCCAGCCGTTTAGAGGCTGGAAACACCATATATTTT. Translating it yields CASRLEAGNTIYF.

This clone was found once. V gene TRBV9 combines with J gene TRBJ1-4; tentative D call: TRBD1 (6 bases). The CDR3 totals 16 residues. From germline, CDR1 is SGDLS and CDR2 YYNGEE. V lost 2 bases, J lost 3 bases, and 14 bases lay in between. CDR3 amino acids: CASSVRGAGANEKLFF. The CDR3 DNA reads TGTGCCAGCAGCGTTAGGGGGGCTGGGGCTAATGAAAAACTGTTTTTT.

The gene calls are TRBV6-2 or TRBV6-3 and TRBJ2-5, with a tentative D call TRBD1 (6 bases). The V and J ends lost 5 bases and 2 bases respectively, with 18 bases between them. This CDR3 is built from 16 residues. Germline CDR1 MNHEY, CDR2 SVGEGT. The CDR3 DNA sequence: TGTGCCAGCAGTAGGGGCACAGGGATAGCACAAGAGACCCAGTACTTC. Translated: CASSRGTGIAQETQYF.

The chain combines TRBV15 with TRBJ1-2; 8 bases are shared with TRBD1. CDR3 length equals 14 residues. CDR1 LNHNV and CDR2 YYDKDF come from the germline V gene (reference sequence). The V and J ends lost 6 bases and 3 bases, in that order; junction bases with no gene match: 6. The CDR3 DNA follows: TGTGCCACCAGGCAGGGGGCATCATACTATGGCTACACCTTC. Translation gives CATRQGASYYGYTF. Full variable domain (missing parts from reference TRBV15 and TRBJ1-2): DAMVIQNPRYQVTQFGKPVTLSCSQTLNHNVMYWYQQKSSQAPKLLFHYYDKDFNNEADTPDNFQSRRPNTSFCFLDIRSPGLGDTAMYLCATRQGASYYGYTFGSGTRLTVV.

The chain recombines TRBV12-3 or TRBV12-4 with TRBJ1-2; D gene ambiguous. This CDR3 has 12 amino acids. Deletions cut 0 bases from V and 7 bases from J, with 6 bases between. The CDR3 sequence is CASSLAGLGYTF. The CDR3 nucleotides read TGTGCCAGCAGTTTAGCCGGGCTTGGCTACACCTTC.

In this sample, this clone turned up a few times. This chain uses TRBV2 with TRBJ2-3; D ambiguous. The CDR3 covers 10 residues. Germline loops: CDR1 SNHLY, CDR2 FYNNEI. V was cut by 6 bases and J by 4 bases, with 2 bases left in between. The CDR3 reads CASRSDTQYF. The CDR3 DNA reads TGTGCCAGCAGGTCAGATACGCAGTATTTT.

The gene calls are TRBV9 and TRBJ2-5; no clear D. The CDR3 sequence is 14 residues long. Trimming left V 0 bases short and J 5 bases short, with 11 bases between. The V gene's germline CDR1 is SGDLS and CDR2 YYNGEE. In DNA, the CDR3 is TGTGCCAGCAGCGTAGATACAGCGCGGGAGACCCAGTACTTC. Translating gives CASSVDTARETQYF.

The CDR3 sequence: CASTKGGRAIQETQYF. DNA of the CDR3: TGTGCCAGCACTAAAGGAGGCAGGGCGATCCAAGAGACCCAGTACTTC. This chain connects TRBV7-8 to TRBJ2-5; TRBD1 or TRBD2 may be the D gene (5 bases each). V was clipped by 7 bases and J by 1 base, with 19 bases between them. Germline CDR1 reads SGHVS; CDR2 reads FQNEAQ. The CDR3 length is 16 residues.

V and J are TRBV18 and TRBJ1-1; 9 positions agree with TRBD1. Germline CDR1 and CDR2: KGHSH and LQKENI. The V and J ends lost 3 bases and 4 bases, in that order; junction bases with no gene match: 6. The CDR3 covers 15 residues. The CDR3 protein is CASSPLDRGATEAFF. The CDR3 bases are TGTGCCAGCTCACCTTTGGACAGGGGTGCCACTGAAGCTTTCTTT.

The V call is TRBV29-1, the J call TRBJ2-1, with TRBD1 matching over 8 bases. CDR1 is SQVTM, CDR2 ANQGSEA, per germline. The V and J ends lost 1 base and 9 bases, in that order; junction bases with no gene match: 5. The CDR3 is 13 residues long. This CDR3 reads CSVEGTGSGEQFF. The CDR3 bases are TGCAGCGTTGAAGGGACAGGGAGTGGTGAGCAGTTCTTC.

The chain employs TRBV28 and TRBJ1-1, with a tentative D call TRBD1 (5 bases). CDR1 and CDR2 from the germline V gene are MDHEN and SYDVKM. Trimming removed 6 bases from V and 0 bases from J, with 17 bases in between. The length of the CDR3 is 16 residues. The CDR3 DNA sequence: TGTGCCAGCAGCCCTGACAGTCCCCTCATGAACACTGAAGCTTTCTTT. It translates to CASSPDSPLMNTEAFF.

This clone was observed a handful of times. This sequence joins TRBV3-1 (or the pseudogene TRBV3-2) and TRBJ2-7, with a weak D call TRBD2 (6 bases). The CDR3 loop spans 12 amino acids. Trimming removed 5 bases from V and 3 bases from J, with 8 bases in between. Germline CDR1 and CDR2: LGHDT and YNNKEL (reference sequence). The DNA of the CDR3 is TGTGCCAGCAGCAGCGGGTTCTACGAGCAGTACTTC. Its protein product is CASSSGFYEQYF.

The chain combines TRBV24-1 with TRBJ2-3, with TRBD2 matching over 10 bases. The CDR3 spans 17 residues. Per germline, CDR1 KGHDR and CDR2 SFDVKD. With 4 bases clipped from V and 6 bases from J, the junction kept 12 bases outside the gene matches. CDR3 residues: CATSDSQREGLWDTQYF. Here the CDR3 DNA reads TGTGCCACCAGTGACTCGCAGCGGGAGGGCCTGTGGGATACGCAGTATTTT.

The CDR3 region is CAWRAQGDGYTF. The CDR3 DNA is TGTGCCTGGAGGGCACAGGGAGATGGCTACACCTTC. V and J are TRBV30 and TRBJ1-2; tentatively, D is TRBD1 (6 bases). Trimming took off 3 bases at V and 6 bases at J, with 11 bases between the two ends. The CDR3 runs to 12 residues. Germline CDR1 reads GTSNPN; CDR2 reads SVGIG (reference sequence).